These 16 T cell receptor beta chains came from one sample sequenced in a study of Graves' ophthalmopathy and Graves' hyperthyroidism. RNA served as the template for amplifying TCR beta CDR3 regions. Second-round multiplex PCR came after first-round RT-PCR with HTBI primers. TCRdb itself ran the multiplex PCR reads through MiXCR, one entry per CDR3 protein. This repertoire shows about 500,000 distinct CDR3 sequences, just under 40% found once; its top ten account for around 4%. Sequenced sample: peripheral blood or thyroid tissue (not recorded which). All receptors come from an adult man with Graves' hyperthyroidism.

Notes on this clonotype: The junction shows a germline mismatch at one end, possibly a read error. The chain combines TRBV20-1 with TRBJ1-5; D perhaps matches TRBD1 (5 bases). Germline V gene lookup returns CDR1 DFQATT and CDR2 SNEGSKA (reference sequence). This CDR3 comprises 16 residues. Here the CDR3 reads CSARDLGGGINEPQHF. CDR3 in DNA: TGCAGTGCTAGAGACCTCGGCGGGGGGATCAATGAGCCCCAGCATTTT.

This clonotype was seen a few times. V and J are TRBV20-1 and TRBJ2-3, with D possibly TRBD1 on 6 matching bases. Germline values: CDR1 DFQATT, CDR2 SNEGSKA (reference sequence). This CDR3 contains 15 residues. V was trimmed by 6 bases and J by 0 bases, leaving 16 bases between them. CDR3: CSAHNRVGSTDTQYF. The CDR3 nucleotides are TGCAGTGCCCATAACAGGGTTGGGAGCACAGATACGCAGTATTTT.

Remarks on this clonotype: A much larger clone differs by one base, so this may be a read error. The V and J genes are TRBV12-3 or TRBV12-4 and TRBJ2-5, with 8 bases that match TRBD1. Trimming at V came to 11 bases and at J to 5 bases, leaving 13 bases not matched to a gene. The length of the CDR3 is 14 residues. The CDR3 protein is CAGTSDRAAETQYF. In nucleotides, the CDR3 is TGTGCCGGCACCTCGGACAGGGCTGCGGAGACCCAGTACTTC.

This chain joins TRBV28 and TRBJ2-7, with 7 bases identical to TRBD1. Germline trimming cut 5 bases from V and 6 bases from J; bases unmatched to any gene: 7. Germline V gene lookup returns CDR1 MDHEN and CDR2 SYDVKM. The length of the CDR3 is 13 residues. The CDR3 DNA reads as TGTGCCAGCAGTCACCCCAGGGGGAGCGAGCAGTACTTC. Translation: CASSHPRGSEQYF.

This clonotype was found many times. A read error may produce the germline difference seen at one junction end. CDR3 protein: CASSLAGAGYTF. The CDR3 region has the DNA TGTGCCAGCAGCTTAGCGGGGGCTGGCTACACCTTC. This chain connects TRBV12-3 or TRBV12-4 to TRBJ1-2; D possibly corresponds to TRBD1 (6 bases). This CDR3 spans 12 amino acids.

This clonotype was counted ten times or more. The rearrangement uses TRBV10-2 and TRBJ1-2; D call uncertain. The CDR3 consists of 13 residues. V was cut by 2 bases and J by 1 base, with 5 bases left in between. The germline gives CDR1 WSHSY, CDR2 SAAADI. The CDR3 is CASSENNNYGYTF. CDR3 DNA: TGCGCCAGCAGTGAGAACAATAACTATGGCTACACCTTC.

There are a few counts of this clonotype. CDR3 in amino acids: CASSIGVGATNEKLFF. In DNA, the CDR3 is TGTGCCAGTAGTATTGGGGTCGGCGCAACTAATGAAAAACTGTTTTTT. This chain connects TRBV19 to TRBJ1-4; D is unclear. The CDR3 runs to 16 residues. Germline lookup yields CDR1 LNHDA and CDR2 SQIVND (reference sequence). The V gene lost 3 bases and the J gene lost 0 bases, with 11 bases spanning the gap. Supplemented by reference TRBV19 and TRBJ1-4, the full variable domain reads DGGITQSPKYLFRKEGQNVTLSCEQNLNHDAMYWYRQDPGQGLRLIYYSQIVNDFQKGDIAEGYSVSREKKESFPLTVTSAQKNPTAFYLCASSIGVGATNEKLFFGSGTQLSVL.

With respect to this clonotype: One base away lies a much larger clone, so this may be a sequencing read error. The chain recombines TRBV5-6 with TRBJ1-4, with D perhaps TRBD1 (5 bases). This CDR3 comprises 12 residues. Germline-derived CDR1 and CDR2 are SGHDT and YYEEEE. CDR3: CAGSFRDRKLFF. CDR3 nucleotide sequence: TGTGCCGGCAGCTTCAGGGATAGGAAACTGTTTTTT.

This clonotype has ten or more counts. At one boundary the junction diverges from the germline segment, which might be a read error. CDR3 region: CAGSITGLVYEQYF. The CDR3 coding sequence is TGTGCCGGCAGCATAACGGGACTCGTCTACGAGCAGTACTTC. The chain joins TRBV7-9 to TRBJ2-7; a possible D gene is TRBD2 (6 bases). The length of the CDR3 is 14 residues. Germline assignment: CDR1 SEHNR and CDR2 FQNEAQ (reference sequence).

This clonotype was seen ten or more times. The CDR3 reads CASSLPKGPQETQYF. The CDR3 bases are TGTGCCAGCAGCTTACCCAAGGGACCACAAGAGACCCAGTACTTC. The chain joins TRBV7-8 to TRBJ2-5; D is tentatively TRBD1 or TRBD2 (5 bases each). This CDR3 is built from 15 residues. The germline V and J ends were trimmed by 2 bases and 2 bases, with 12 bases remaining between them. From germline, CDR1 is SGHVS and CDR2 FQNEAQ.

This clonotype was observed at least ten times. The gene calls are TRBV20-1 and TRBJ1-2; 7 bases align to TRBD1. Looked up from germline, CDR1 is DFQATT and CDR2 is SNEGSKA (reference sequence). The CDR3 is 16 residues long. V was clipped by 6 bases and J by 4 bases; unmatched bases: 17. CDR3 nucleotides: TGCAGTGCCCGTGAAGGAGGTCACAGGGGAAGCTATGGCTACACCTTC. It translates to CSAREGGHRGSYGYTF.

This clonotype showed up many times. The rearrangement links TRBV7-9 to TRBJ2-7; 7 nucleotides align to TRBD2. This CDR3 contains 14 residues. The J segment lost 3 bases and the V segment lost 2 bases, leaving 4 bases of the junction unmatched. The germline V gene has CDR1 SEHNR and CDR2 FQNEAQ (reference sequence). CDR3 nucleotides: TGTGCCAGCAGCTTAAAGGGCGGGAGCTACGAGCAGTACTTC. Translating it yields CASSLKGGSYEQYF.

This clonotype came up many times. The genes are TRBV7-9 and TRBJ1-2; D is unresolved. This CDR3 has 14 residues. Per the germline V gene, CDR1 is SEHNR and CDR2 is FQNEAQ (reference sequence). The V end was cut by 0 bases, the J end by 1 base, with 6 bases between. Here the CDR3 DNA reads TGTGCCAGCAGCTTAGCCCGTGTTAACTATGGCTACACCTTC. Encoded protein: CASSLARVNYGYTF.

The V call is TRBV5-1, the J call TRBJ1-4, with D possibly being TRBD1 (5 bases). Trimming removed 10 bases from V and 8 bases from J, with 15 bases in between. This CDR3 is built from 12 residues. The germline CDR1 and CDR2 sequences are SGHRS and YFSETQ. The CDR3 here is CACWFGDEKLFF. CDR3 DNA sequence: TGCGCCTGCTGGTTCGGGGACGAAAAACTGTTTTTT.

This clonotype was seen many times. V is TRBV20-1 and J is TRBJ2-5; D might be TRBD2 (5 bases). Trimming took off 3 bases at V and 3 bases at J, with 14 bases between the two ends. The germline V gene has CDR1 DFQATT and CDR2 SNEGSKA (reference sequence). The CDR3 has 14 residues. Written as DNA, the CDR3 is TGCAGTGCTAGTACGGGGAGTAGTAAAGAGACCCAGTACTTC. Its translation: CSASTGSSKETQYF.

Points on this clonotype: At one of its ends the junction is not consistent with the germline gene, which may arise from a read error. The chain is built from TRBV10-3 and TRBJ1-2; D remains unclear. CDR3 length: 14 residues. In germline, CDR1 is ENHRY, CDR2 SYGVKD. CDR3 sequence: CASSYSRTDYGYTF. CDR3 DNA sequence: TGTGCCAGCAGTTACTCCCGGACCGATTATGGCTACACCTTC.